This TCR beta chain was sequenced in a study of shared clonotypes between healthy human individuals. Study-wide results and limits: The authors expected sequencing depth to affect clonotype sharing among donors.

The table came from immunoSEQ multiplex PCR; TCRdb's copy has only in-frame clones and leaves some out. The data show 1,500,000 or so clones, 96% seen once. Between the trimmed V and J ends, which lost 5 bases and 0 bases, there was a span of 14 bases. Germline V lookup: CDR1 SQVTM, CDR2 ANQGSEA. This CDR3 is built from 15 residues. On this clone: Antigen specificity is unknown.

Sequenced material: naive CD4+ T cells sorted from blood. Subset reported: CD45RA+ positively selected. The gene calls are TRBV29-1 and TRBJ2-4, with D possibly matching TRBD1 (6 bases). This clonotype was obtained from a man aged 30 to 39 in good health. CDR3 region: CSVTTGILAKNIQYF. In nucleotides, the CDR3 is TGCAGCGTTACTACAGGGATACTAGCCAAAAACATTCAGTACTTC.